The TCR beta chain described here comes from a study of blood T cell repertoires in COVID-19. The CDR3 consists of 14 residues. Germline-derived CDR1 and CDR2 are MNHEY and SVGAGI. V shed 7 bases and J 9 bases; nucleotides not matched to a gene: 6. In the authors' methods: How many nucleated cells were present was estimated from reference gene primer amplification. Produced via immunoSEQ multiplex PCR; TCRdb's table is partial and in-frame only. From that table come the V and J calls and clone size; the DNA was used to work out D and trimming. The table has roughly 77,000 clones, 75% to 90% seen once.

What was sequenced was peripheral blood. This sequence joins TRBV6-5 and TRBJ1-6, with 10 nucleotides matching TRBD1. The receptor's source is a woman aged 70 to 79 with acute or convalescent COVID-19. CDR3 sequence reads: CASTAGTGVSPLHF. CDR3 nucleotide sequence: TGTGCCAGCACCGCCGGGACAGGGGTTTCACCCCTCCACTTT.